The source of this T cell receptor (beta chain) is a study of neurological immune-mediated disorders. The cDNA was produced through 5'RACE with 10-nucleotide random UMIs. TCRdb called the 5' RACE reads again in MiXCR, with one record for every CDR3 protein. The sample lists about 25,000 distinct CDR3 sequences, around 15% occurring once. Deletions cut 5 bases from V and 2 bases from J, with 12 bases between. The CDR3 consists of 14 residues. Germline V CDR1 and CDR2: MDHEN, SYDVKM. Broader study findings: None of the CDR3 amino acid sequences found in expanded clones was shared across subjects. This suggests that the TCR-beta repertoires were private in all groups. HTLV-1-associated myelopathy led in TCR clonal expansion, while multiple sclerosis ranked lowest, below healthy controls.

Where libraries were unsorted, they were derived from 2 million PBMCs stored at -80 degrees C. In its sample, this clonotype was seen a few times. The antigen is unknown. The TCR comes from a woman aged 40 to 50 with HTLV-1-associated myelopathy (HAM/TSP). This sequence joins TRBV28 and TRBJ2-5; D might be TRBD1 or TRBD2, each matching 5 bases. Sequences were obtained from PBMCs. CDR3 in amino acids: CASSEGSRQETQYF. Here the CDR3 DNA reads TGTGCCAGCAGTGAGGGGTCCCGACAAGAGACCCAGTACTTC.